Listed here are 6 T cell receptor beta chains from one sample, sequenced in a study of blood T cells in healthy people across ages. With a J-beta primer mix and a sample-barcoded 5' primer, a second PCR ran 7 to 11 cycles. In TCRdb, the 5' RACE reads were re-called with MiXCR into one record per CDR3 protein. Of roughly 1,500,000 distinct CDR3 sequences detected, almost 35% appear once; the ten largest clones hold over 9%. The sequencing input was blood. The receptor set was obtained from a woman in her 30s in good health.

The chain couples TRBV5-1 to TRBJ2-1; 11 nucleotides match TRBD1. The CDR3 extends over 17 amino acids. V shed 9 bases, J shed 8 bases, and the junction held 19 bases outside the gene matches. CDR1 and CDR2 (germline): SGHRS, YFSETQ. The CDR3 nucleotides are TGCGCCAACAACTTTGGGACAGGGGGTACCCGCAGCGATGAGCAGTTCTTC. This codes for CANNFGTGGTRSDEQFF. The variable domain in full, with the rest retrieved from reference TRBV5-1 and TRBJ2-1, is KAGVTQTPRYLIKTRGQQVTLSCSPISGHRSVSWYQQTPGQGLQFLFEYFSETQRNKGNFPGRFSGRQFSNSRSEMNVSTLELGDSALYLCANNFGTGGTRSDEQFFGPGTRLTVL.

The chain is built from TRBV6-5 and TRBJ1-2, with TRBD1 as a possible D gene (6 bases). The V end lost 10 bases, the J end lost 8 bases, and 14 bases lay between the germline ends. This CDR3 region has 11 residues. CDR1 is MNHEY, CDR2 SVGAGI, per germline. CDR3 sequence: CATTKGGGYTF. CDR3 nucleotides: TGTGCCACCACAAAGGGGGGAGGCTACACCTTC.

The rearrangement joins TRBV20-1 to TRBJ2-7; 7 positions agree with TRBD1. The V and J ends lost 0 bases and 4 bases, in that order; junction bases with no gene match: 6. CDR3 size: 14 residues. Germline values: CDR1 DFQATT, CDR2 SNEGSKA (reference sequence). The CDR3 region has the DNA TGCAGTGCTAGAGAACAGGGACAGATATACGAGCAGTACTTC. It yields the protein CSAREQGQIYEQYF.

V is TRBV5-1 and J is TRBJ2-6; TRBD1 aligns across 7 bases. This CDR3 region has 19 residues. V dropped 0 bases and J dropped 0; count of bases not matched to a gene: 9. Germline lookup yields CDR1 SGHRS and CDR2 YFSETQ. The CDR3 region is CASSLARDSDSSGANVLTF. The CDR3 region has the DNA TGCGCCAGCAGCTTGGCCCGGGACAGCGATAGCTCTGGGGCCAACGTCCTGACTTTC. Filled out from reference TRBV5-1 and TRBJ2-6, the complete variable domain reads KAGVTQTPRYLIKTRGQQVTLSCSPISGHRSVSWYQQTPGQGLQFLFEYFSETQRNKGNFPGRFSGRQFSNSRSEMNVSTLELGDSALYLCASSLARDSDSSGANVLTFGAGSRLTVL.

This clonotype was counted a single time. The CDR3 reads CAWNPTGINEKLFF. CDR3 nucleotides: TGTGCCTGGAACCCGACAGGGATTAATGAAAAACTGTTTTTT. The rearrangement uses TRBV30 and TRBJ1-4, with 7 bases aligning to TRBD1. The CDR3 has 14 amino acids. The germline CDR1 and CDR2 sequences are GTSNPN and SVGIG (reference sequence). V lost 4 bases to trimming and J lost 4 bases; unmatched junction nucleotides: 6.

This clonotype was recorded many times. V usage is TRBV3-1 and J usage is TRBJ2-7; TRBD1 matches 10 bases. From germline, CDR1 is LGHDT and CDR2 YNNKEL (reference sequence). V was pared by 2 bases and J by 3 bases, with 10 bases of the junction left unmatched. The CDR3 extends over 17 amino acids. This CDR3 is CASSQPRVRDRGYEQYF. The CDR3 DNA reads TGTGCCAGCAGCCAACCCCGTGTCAGGGACAGGGGCTACGAGCAGTACTTC.